The 30 T cell receptor beta chains given below trace back to one sample, sequenced in a study of tumor-infiltrating lymphocytes in primary liver carcinoma. TCR beta cDNA was made from approximately 540 ng total RNA with a constant-region primer. ARM-PCR, slightly modified, supplied the TCR beta libraries through three nested multiplex PCR rounds. Investigators reported that the first two PCR rounds, at approximately 11 cycles each, used TRBV1-TRBV30 forward primers with a C-beta reverse primer. TCRdb reanalysed the multiplex PCR reads using MiXCR and keeps one entry per CDR3 protein. The sample shows 150,000 to 200,000 distinct CDR3 sequences, roughly three fifths of them seen only once. Unsorted whole blood yielded blood RNA, and germline DNA was extracted as well. The sequenced sample was peripheral blood. Every receptor here comes from a middle-aged man with primary liver carcinoma and hepatitis B virus infection.

The sample holds one count of this clonotype. The chain has TRBV5-5 and TRBJ2-7, with D unclear. The CDR3 runs 13 residues. V gave up 5 bases and J gave up 2 bases, with 11 bases separating them. Germline V CDR1 and CDR2: SGHKS, YYEKEE (reference sequence). In DNA form, the CDR3 reads TGTGCCAGCAGTCCCGGGTCGGCCTACGAGCAGTACTTC. Amino acids: CASSPGSAYEQYF.

This clonotype was seen more than once but under ten times. This CDR3 is CASSKTGFNQPQHF. DNA of the CDR3: TGTGCCAGCAGTAAGACAGGTTTCAATCAGCCCCAGCATTTT. The gene calls are TRBV6-5 and TRBJ1-5, with D perhaps TRBD1 (6 bases). Germline loops: CDR1 MNHEY, CDR2 SVGAGI. The CDR3 runs to 14 residues. V lost 5 bases and J 3 bases, leaving 11 bases between the germline ends.

This clonotype has just one count. A read error may produce the germline difference seen at one junction end. This sequence joins TRBV11-2 and TRBJ2-1; 8 bases agree with TRBD2. Germline V gene sequence: CDR1 SGHAT, CDR2 FQNNGV. CDR3 length: 18 amino acids. The CDR3 region has the DNA TGTGCCAGCAGCCACCCCCTTACCGGGACTAGTCCCCACAATGAGCAGTTCTTT. Translation gives CASSHPLTGTSPHNEQFF.

This chain joins TRBV6-5 and TRBJ2-7; D is unresolved. V gave up 4 bases and J gave up 3 bases, with 16 bases separating them. From germline, CDR1 is MNHEY and CDR2 SVGAGI. CDR3 length: 15 residues. The CDR3 DNA is TGTGCCAGCAGTTTCACCGACGGGTTAGGCTACGAGCAGTACTTC. Protein sequence: CASSFTDGLGYEQYF.

This clonotype was recorded a few times. The J gene is TRBJ1-5, the V gene TRBV6-5; D not resolved. The CDR3 covers 13 residues. The germline V gene encodes CDR1 MNHEY and CDR2 SVGAGI. The V end lost 8 bases, the J end lost 7 bases, and 15 bases lay between the germline ends. CDR3 nucleotides: TGTGCCAGCTTCGGAGACCCCAGCCAGCCCCAGCATTTT. It is translated as CASFGDPSQPQHF.

A remark on this clonotype: Given a much more abundant clone one base away, this may be a read error. The J gene is TRBJ2-7, the V gene TRBV29-1; 8 bases fit TRBD2. This CDR3 region has 12 residues. Germline loops: CDR1 SQVTM, CDR2 ANQGSEA. CDR3 region: CSVTGLAHEQCF. In nucleotides, the CDR3 is TGCAGCGTTACCGGACTAGCACACGAGCAGTGCTTC.

The J gene is TRBJ1-2, the V gene TRBV7-9; D gene unclear. Deletions cut 3 bases from V and 8 bases from J, with 16 bases between. The V gene's germline CDR1 is SEHNR and CDR2 FQNEAQ (reference sequence). This CDR3 has 14 amino acids. In nucleotides, the CDR3 is TGTGCCAGCAGCTTCCCCCTAAGCACCTACGGCTACACCTTC. Its protein is CASSFPLSTYGYTF. Full variable domain (outside the CDR3, taken from reference TRBV7-9 and TRBJ1-2): DTGVSQNPRHKITKRGQNVTFRCDPISEHNRLYWYRQTLGQGPEFLTYFQNEAQLEKSRLLSDRFSAERPKGSFSTLEIQRTEQGDSAMYLCASSFPLSTYGYTFGSGTRLTVV.

This chain joins TRBV11-2 and TRBJ1-2; D is unresolved. Germline V gene sequence: CDR1 SGHAT, CDR2 FQNNGV. With 1 base removed from V and 9 bases from J, the gap between germline ends came to 9 bases. The CDR3 contains 12 residues. The CDR3 sequence: CASSLGGDCYTF. CDR3 in DNA: TGTGCCAGCAGCTTAGGCGGGGATTGCTACACCTTC.

Concerning this clonotype itself: Germline is not matched at one junction end, which may reflect a read error. The chain couples TRBV30 to TRBJ2-1; the match to TRBD1 covers 9 bases. The germline V gene encodes CDR1 GTSNPN and CDR2 SVGIG (reference sequence). This CDR3 region has 14 residues. The DNA for the CDR3 is TGTGCCTGGGGACGGGGACAGGGCGGCAATGAGCAGTTATTC. Its translation: CAWGRGQGGNEQLF.

The V call is TRBV29-1, the J call TRBJ2-2; 7 bases align to TRBD1. The V and J ends lost 3 bases and 6 bases, in that order; junction bases with no gene match: 1. Per germline, CDR1 SQVTM and CDR2 ANQGSEA. This CDR3 comprises 12 residues. DNA for the CDR3: TGCAGCGTTGATGGGACAGCCGGGGAGCTGTTTTTT. Amino acids: CSVDGTAGELFF.

CDR3 DNA sequence: TGTGCCAGCAGCTTTGACAGGGATGAGACCATGACCCAGTACTTC. Protein sequence: CASSFDRDETMTQYF. The V call is TRBV28, the J call TRBJ2-5, with TRBD1 identical over 7 bases. With 6 bases clipped from V and 7 bases from J, the junction kept 14 bases outside the gene matches. CDR1 and CDR2 (germline): MDHEN, SYDVKM. The CDR3 is made up of 15 amino acids. Filled out from reference TRBV28 and TRBJ2-5, the complete variable domain reads DVKVTQSSRYLVKRTGEKVFLECVQDMDHENMFWYRQDPGLGLRLIYFSYDVKMKEKGDIPEGYSVSREKKERFSLILESASTNQTSMYLCASSFDRDETMTQYFGPGTRLLVL.

About this clonotype: The junction differs from germline at one of its ends, possibly a read error. The V gene is TRBV11-2, the J gene TRBJ2-2; 8 bases match TRBD2. Germline V gene lookup returns CDR1 SGHAT and CDR2 FQNNGV. CDR3 size: 19 residues. This CDR3 reads CASSLPGLVGGPGTWELFF. The CDR3, as DNA: TGTGCCAGCAGCTTACCGGGACTAGTGGGAGGGCCGGGCACCTGGGAGCTGTTTTTT.

To note about this clonotype: The CDR3 ends on some other residue instead of the conserved phenylalanine or tryptophan, so this is likely a read error. This chain connects TRBV30 to TRBJ1-6; D is possibly TRBD1 (5 bases). Trimming stripped 5 bases from V and 10 bases from J, with 15 bases between. The germline gives CDR1 GTSNPN, CDR2 SVGIG (reference sequence). The CDR3 length is 13 residues. The DNA of the CDR3 is TGTGCCTGGGCCAGACAGACGGGATCACCCCTCCACATT. As protein: CAWARQTGSPLHI.

Regarding this clonotype: A much larger clone sits a single nucleotide away, making a read error possible. The rearrangement joins TRBV11-2 to TRBJ1-3; a possible D gene is TRBD1 (6 bases). Germline V gives CDR1 SGHAT, CDR2 FQNNGV. The CDR3 is 16 amino acids. V shed 2 bases and J shed 0 bases, with 11 bases lying between them. CDR3 DNA: TGTGCCAGCAGCTTATATGGACAGTTCTCTGGAAACACCATATATTTT. Translating gives CASSLYGQFSGNTIYF. The full variable domain, with the rest looked up from reference TRBV11-2 and TRBJ1-3, is EAGVAQSPRYKIIEKRQSVAFWCNPISGHATLYWYQQILGQGPKLLIQFQNNGVVDDSQLPKDRFSAERLKGVDSTLKIQPAKLEDSAVYLCASSLYGQFSGNTIYFGEGSWLTVV.

To note about this clonotype: One base away lies a much larger clone, so this may be a sequencing read error. This sequence joins TRBV29-1 and TRBJ1-1; 8 bases match TRBD1. Germline V lookup: CDR1 SQVTM, CDR2 ANQGSEA. The CDR3 has 12 amino acids. DNA for the CDR3: TGCAGCGTGACAGGGGAGAACACTGAATCTTTCTTT. It yields the protein CSVTGENTESFF.

A note on this clonotype: At one boundary the junction diverges from the germline segment, which might be a read error. The V and J genes are TRBV28 and TRBJ2-7; 9 nucleotides align to TRBD1. Per the germline V gene, CDR1 is MDHEN and CDR2 is SYDVKM. CDR3 length: 14 amino acids. CDR3 sequence: CTSPKDRGGSEQYF. The CDR3 DNA sequence: TGTACCAGCCCTAAGGACAGGGGAGGCTCTGAGCAGTACTTC.

The chain recombines TRBV7-9 with TRBJ2-5; D gene unclear. The CDR3 spans 13 residues. Trimming stripped 2 bases from V and 5 bases from J, with 9 bases between. Germline V gives CDR1 SEHNR, CDR2 FQNEAQ (reference sequence). The CDR3 bases are TGTGCCAGCAGCTTACCGGGTCACGAGACCCAGTACTTC. It yields the protein CASSLPGHETQYF.

This clonotype was observed at least ten times. The CDR3 DNA follows: TGTGCCAGCAGTGACCTAAACTATGGCTACACCTTC. Amino acid sequence: CASSDLNYGYTF. The J gene is TRBJ1-2, the V gene TRBV28; D unresolved. Trimming pared 5 bases from V and 2 bases from J, leaving 6 bases between. CDR3 length equals 12 residues. Germline V gene lookup returns CDR1 MDHEN and CDR2 SYDVKM.

As to this clonotype: The junction departs from the called germline gene at one end, perhaps through a read error. The V call is TRBV7-9, the J call TRBJ2-1; D remains unclear. CDR1 SEHNR and CDR2 FQNEAQ come from the germline V gene (reference sequence). The CDR3 loop spans 12 amino acids. The CDR3 here is CASKHSFNEQFF. The CDR3, as DNA: TGCGCCAGCAAGCACAGCTTTAATGAGCAGTTCTTC.

On this clonotype itself: This may come from a read error, since a much larger clone is one base off. The genes are TRBV4-1 and TRBJ2-1; D is possibly TRBD2 (5 bases). The germline V gene has CDR1 MGHRA and CDR2 YSYEKL. The CDR3 spans 14 residues. CDR3 DNA: TGCGCCGGCAGCCAAGATCGGGGTGACAATGAGCAGTTCTTC. The encoded protein is CAGSQDRGDNEQFF.

V gene TRBV12-3 or TRBV12-4 combines with J gene TRBJ2-3; 9 bases are shared with TRBD2. CDR3 length equals 14 residues. V gave up 8 bases and J gave up 7 bases; unmatched junction bases: 10. The CDR3 nucleotides read TGTGCCAGCTTTTCCCTAGCGGGATTAAATACGCAGTATTTT. It encodes CASFSLAGLNTQYF.

This rearrangement joins TRBV11-2 to TRBJ2-1; a possible D gene is TRBD1 (6 bases). Trimming took off 5 bases at V and 13 bases at J, with 24 bases between the two ends. This CDR3 has 15 residues. Germline CDR1 SGHAT, CDR2 FQNNGV. The CDR3 region is CASSPSPDSGYEQFF. CDR3 nucleotide sequence: TGTGCCAGCAGCCCCTCTCCGGACAGTGGGTACGAACAGTTCTTC.

This clonotype was detected a few times. The gene calls are TRBV6-5 and TRBJ1-1; TRBD1 might be the D (5 bases). This CDR3 comprises 15 residues. V was shortened by 5 bases and J by 1 base, with 14 bases between the two germline ends. CDR1 and CDR2 from the germline V gene are MNHEY and SVGAGI. The CDR3 here is CASSPRTPANTEAFF. The CDR3 DNA follows: TGTGCCAGCAGTCCCCGGACACCAGCGAACACTGAAGCTTTCTTT.

For this clonotype: Being one base from a much bigger clone, this may be a read error. In DNA form, the CDR3 reads TGTGGCAGCAGTTACTCGGGCCGGGGCCGGAACACTGAAGCTTTCTTT. It is translated as CGSSYSGRGRNTEAFF. The chain uses TRBV6-5 and TRBJ1-1, with D perhaps TRBD1 (5 bases). CDR3 length: 16 amino acids. CDR1 MNHEY and CDR2 SVGAGI come from the germline V gene.

The CDR3 sequence is CASSPTGIMNTEAFF. The CDR3 DNA follows: TGTGCCAGCAGCCCGACAGGGATTATGAACACTGAAGCTTTCTTT. V is TRBV6-5 and J is TRBJ1-1; 7 bases are a match to TRBD1. The V gene's germline CDR1 is MNHEY and CDR2 SVGAGI. The J segment lost 0 bases and the V segment lost 6 bases, leaving 7 bases of the junction unmatched. CDR3 size: 15 residues.

This clonotype occurred once. J is TRBJ2-7 and V is TRBV6-6; D is ambiguous. The CDR3 length is 13 residues. Germline assignment: CDR1 MNHNY and CDR2 SVGAGI (reference sequence). V lost 7 bases, J lost 6 bases, and 16 bases lay in between. In DNA form, the CDR3 reads TGTGCCAGCACCCCCTCGAGCCCGGCCGAGCAGTACTTC. Its protein is CASTPSSPAEQYF.

Points on this clonotype: One base away lies a much larger clone, so this may be a sequencing read error. The CDR3 here is CASTPLQGPYEQYF. The CDR3 DNA is TGTGCCAGCACCCCACTACAGGGCCCCTACGAGCAGTACTTC. The chain is built from TRBV12-3 or TRBV12-4 and TRBJ2-7; the D gene is possibly TRBD1 (6 bases). Trimming cost V 7 bases and J 2 bases, with 15 bases left between them. The CDR3 totals 14 residues.

This chain uses TRBV6-1 with TRBJ1-2; possibly TRBD1 for D (5 bases). Trimming pared 0 bases from V and 2 bases from J, leaving 13 bases between. The CDR3 covers 16 residues. Germline V CDR1 and CDR2: MNHNS, SASEGT. CDR3 loop: CASSEATGTVNYGYTF. CDR3 nucleotides: TGTGCCAGCAGTGAAGCCACCGGGACCGTCAACTATGGCTACACCTTC.

This chain connects TRBV2 to TRBJ2-1; D is perhaps TRBD1 (5 bases). Germline CDR1 is SNHLY and CDR2 is FYNNEI. The CDR3 has 14 amino acids. With 6 bases removed from V and 5 bases from J, the gap between germline ends came to 14 bases. The CDR3 protein is CASSAYGANNEQFF. DNA for the CDR3: TGTGCCAGCAGCGCCTATGGGGCGAACAATGAGCAGTTCTTC.

Comments on this clonotype: This may arise from a read error, as a much more abundant clone is one base away. J is TRBJ2-5 and V is TRBV29-1, with D possibly TRBD1 on 6 matching bases. The ends were cut back, 6 bases at V and 1 base at J, with 12 bases in the middle. Germline V gives CDR1 SQVTM, CDR2 ANQGSEA. The CDR3 extends over 13 amino acids. This chain's CDR3 is CSVDGQSQETQYF. Written as DNA, the CDR3 is TGCAGCGTCGACGGACAGAGCCAAGAGACCCAGTACTTC. Variable domain in full (rest from reference TRBV29-1 and TRBJ2-5): SAVISQKPSRDICQRGTSLTIQCQVDSQVTMMFWYRQQPGQSLTLIATANQGSEATYESGFVIDKFPISRPNLTFSTLTVSNMSPEDSSIYLCSVDGQSQETQYFGPGTRLLVL.